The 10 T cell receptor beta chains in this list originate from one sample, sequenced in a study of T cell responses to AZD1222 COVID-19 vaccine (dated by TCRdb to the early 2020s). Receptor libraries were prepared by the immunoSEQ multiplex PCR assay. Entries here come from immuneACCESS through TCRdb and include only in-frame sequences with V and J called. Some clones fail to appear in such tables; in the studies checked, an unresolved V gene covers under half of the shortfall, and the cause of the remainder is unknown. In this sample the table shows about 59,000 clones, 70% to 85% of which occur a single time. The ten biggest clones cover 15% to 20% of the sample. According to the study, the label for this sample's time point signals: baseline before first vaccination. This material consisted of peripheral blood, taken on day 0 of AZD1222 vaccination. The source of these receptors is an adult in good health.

CDR3 sequence (DNA): TGTGCCAGCAGTGACGCCGGGACAGGGGGCGAGGAGCAGTACTTC. Protein: CASSDAGTGGEEQYF. The chain carries TRBV6-2 or TRBV6-3 and TRBJ2-7; TRBD1 matches 12 bases. V dropped 5 bases and J dropped 7; count of bases not matched to a gene: 9. From germline, CDR1 is MNHEY and CDR2 SVGEGT. The CDR3 contains 15 residues.

CDR3 nucleotides: TGTGCCACCAGCAGAGACGTCAAGGGAGGTACGCAGTATTTT. The encoded protein is CATSRDVKGGTQYF. This chain links TRBV15 with TRBJ2-3, with a possible D match to TRBD2 (6 bases). The CDR3 has 14 amino acids. Per germline, CDR1 LNHNV and CDR2 YYDKDF (reference sequence). Trimming left V 0 bases short and J 8 bases short, with 12 bases between.

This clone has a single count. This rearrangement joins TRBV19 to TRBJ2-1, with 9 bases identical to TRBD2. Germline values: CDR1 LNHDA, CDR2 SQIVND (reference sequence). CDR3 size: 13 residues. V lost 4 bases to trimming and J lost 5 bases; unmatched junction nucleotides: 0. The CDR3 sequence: CASSTSGNNEQFF. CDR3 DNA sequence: TGTGCCAGTAGTACTAGCGGGAACAATGAGCAGTTCTTC.

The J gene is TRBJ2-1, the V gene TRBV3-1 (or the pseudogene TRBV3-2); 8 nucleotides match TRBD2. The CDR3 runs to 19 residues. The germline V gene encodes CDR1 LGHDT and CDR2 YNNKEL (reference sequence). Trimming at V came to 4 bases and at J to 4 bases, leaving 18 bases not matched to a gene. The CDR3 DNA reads TGTGCCAGCAGCCTTGACTGGAGCGGGAGACCCATTCTTTACAATGAGCAGTTCTTC. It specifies CASSLDWSGRPILYNEQFF.

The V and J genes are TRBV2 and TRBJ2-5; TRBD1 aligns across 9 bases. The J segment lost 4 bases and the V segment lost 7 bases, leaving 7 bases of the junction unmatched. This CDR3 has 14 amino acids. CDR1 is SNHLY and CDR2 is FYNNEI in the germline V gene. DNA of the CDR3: TGTGCCAGCACCGAACAGGGGGCGCGAGAGACCCAGTACTTC. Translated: CASTEQGARETQYF.

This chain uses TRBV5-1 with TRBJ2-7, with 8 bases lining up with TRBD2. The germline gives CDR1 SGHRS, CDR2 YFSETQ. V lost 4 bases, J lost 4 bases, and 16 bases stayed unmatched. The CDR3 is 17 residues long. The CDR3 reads CASSPGLVRGKGYEQYF. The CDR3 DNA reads TGCGCCAGCAGCCCGGGACTAGTAAGAGGAAAGGGGTACGAGCAGTACTTC.

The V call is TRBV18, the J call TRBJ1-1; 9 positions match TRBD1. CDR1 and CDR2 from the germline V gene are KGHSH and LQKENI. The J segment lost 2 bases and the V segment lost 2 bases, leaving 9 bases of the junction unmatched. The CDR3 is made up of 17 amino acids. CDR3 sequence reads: CASSPTRQGVDNTEAFF. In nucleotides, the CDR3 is TGTGCCAGCTCACCAACACGACAGGGGGTTGATAACACTGAAGCTTTCTTT.

The CDR3 is CASREQGAWEKLFF. The CDR3 DNA reads TGTGCCAGCAGGGAACAGGGGGCCTGGGAAAAACTGTTTTTT. V gene TRBV5-8 combines with J gene TRBJ1-4, with 9 nucleotides matching TRBD1. V lost 5 bases to trimming and J lost 8 bases; unmatched junction nucleotides: 7. Germline CDR1 reads SGHTS; CDR2 reads YDEGEE. This CDR3 has 14 amino acids.

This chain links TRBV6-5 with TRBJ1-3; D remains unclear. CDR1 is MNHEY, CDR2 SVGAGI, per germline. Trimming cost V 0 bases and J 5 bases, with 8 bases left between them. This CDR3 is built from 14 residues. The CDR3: CASSYSPRRNTIYF. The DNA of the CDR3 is TGTGCCAGCAGTTACTCTCCCCGGCGAAACACCATATATTTT.

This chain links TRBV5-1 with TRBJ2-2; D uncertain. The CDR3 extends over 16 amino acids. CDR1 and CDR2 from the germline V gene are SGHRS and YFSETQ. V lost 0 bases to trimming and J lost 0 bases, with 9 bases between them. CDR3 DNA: TGCGCCAGCAGCTTGGGCGCTCACGCGAACACCGGGGAGCTGTTTTTT. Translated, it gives CASSLGAHANTGELFF.